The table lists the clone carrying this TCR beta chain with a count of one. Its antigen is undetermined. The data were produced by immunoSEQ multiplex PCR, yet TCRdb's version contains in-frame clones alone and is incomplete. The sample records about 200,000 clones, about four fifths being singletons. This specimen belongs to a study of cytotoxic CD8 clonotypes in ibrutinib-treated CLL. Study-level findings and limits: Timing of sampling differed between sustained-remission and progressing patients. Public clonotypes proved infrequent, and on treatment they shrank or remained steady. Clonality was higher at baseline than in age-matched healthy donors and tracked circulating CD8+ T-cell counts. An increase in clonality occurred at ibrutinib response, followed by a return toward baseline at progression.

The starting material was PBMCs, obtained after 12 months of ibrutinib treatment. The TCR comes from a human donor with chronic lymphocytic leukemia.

The CDR3 region has the DNA TGTGCCAGCTCACCACGCTCGACAGGGGGGGCCGAGCAGTACTTC. This sequence encodes CASSPRSTGGAEQYF. The rearrangement joins TRBV18 to TRBJ2-7, with 9 bases fitting TRBD1. Germline loops: CDR1 KGHSH, CDR2 LQKENI. J gave up 6 bases and V 1 base, and 7 bases lay outside the gene matches. The CDR3 is 15 residues long. The entire variable domain, with the rest obtained from reference TRBV18 and TRBJ2-7, is as follows: NAGVMQNPRHLVRRRGQEARLRCSPMKGHSHVYWYRQLPEEGLKFMVYLQKENIIDESGMPKERFSAEFPKEGPSILRIQQVVRGDSAAYFCASSPRSTGGAEQYFGPGTRLTVT.